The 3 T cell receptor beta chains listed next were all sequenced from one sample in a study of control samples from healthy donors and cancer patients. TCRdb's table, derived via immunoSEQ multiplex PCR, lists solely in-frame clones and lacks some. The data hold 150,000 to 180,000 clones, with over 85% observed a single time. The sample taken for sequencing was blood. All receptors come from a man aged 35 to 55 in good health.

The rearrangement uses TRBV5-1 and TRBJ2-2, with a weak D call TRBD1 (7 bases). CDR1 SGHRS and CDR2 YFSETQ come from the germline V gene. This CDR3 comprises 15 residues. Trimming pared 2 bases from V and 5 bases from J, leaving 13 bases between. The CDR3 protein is CASSFQGGGTGELFF. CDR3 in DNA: TGCGCCAGCAGCTTTCAGGGGGGCGGAACCGGGGAGCTGTTTTTT.

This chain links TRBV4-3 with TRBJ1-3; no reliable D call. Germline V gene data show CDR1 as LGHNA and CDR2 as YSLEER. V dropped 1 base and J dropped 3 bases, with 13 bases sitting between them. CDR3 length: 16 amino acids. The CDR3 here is CASSQVDGGGGNTIYF. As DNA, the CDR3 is TGCGCCAGCAGCCAAGTGGATGGAGGAGGTGGAAACACCATATATTTT.

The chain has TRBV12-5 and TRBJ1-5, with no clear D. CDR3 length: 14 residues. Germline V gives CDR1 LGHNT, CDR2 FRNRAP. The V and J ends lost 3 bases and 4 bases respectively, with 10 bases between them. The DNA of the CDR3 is TGTGCTAGTGGTTTCGGGGATCCTAATCAGCCCCAGCATTTT. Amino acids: CASGFGDPNQPQHF.